A selection of T cell receptor beta chains follows, all from one sample in a study of T cell changes during pregnancy in multiple sclerosis. Libraries were prepared by immunoSEQ multiplex PCR; TCRdb keeps only in-frame clonotypes and omits some of them. The table lists roughly 35,000 clones, 90% of them singletons, with over 8.5% in the top ten. This specimen was CD8+ T cells from peripheral blood mononuclear cells, taken before pregnancy. These receptors all come from a female donor with multiple sclerosis, enrolled in a pregnancy study. Both conserved end residues are part of each CDR3. The order of the fields is J gene, V gene, clone size, D gene, CDR3 protein, CDR3 DNA. D genes are given only for firm matches. Size values are once, few and many counts, or a class for expanded clones, and some rows have none.

TRBJ1-3	TRBV9	NA	NA	CASSTDSSGNTIYF	TGTGCCAGCAGCACGGACAGCTCTGGAAACACCATATATTTT
TRBJ1-6	TRBV21-1	NA	NA	CASSKESGQGPPRSPLHF	TGTGCCAGCAGCAAAGAGTCAGGGCAAGGCCCTCCTCGGTCACCCCTCCACTTT
TRBJ2-1	TRBV29-1	NA	NA	CSVEGHLSGNEQFF	TGCAGCGTTGAAGGACACCTGTCAGGTAATGAGCAGTTCTTC
TRBJ2-7	TRBV7-9	NA	NA	CASSAGPGQYF	TGTGCCAGCAGCGCAGGGCCCGGGCAGTACTTC
TRBJ1-1	TRBV19	NA	NA	CASSILRGEAFF	TGTGCCAGTAGTATATTGAGGGGGGAAGCTTTCTTT
TRBJ2-1	TRBV4-3	NA	TRBD2	CASSQDSGLAAGNEQFF	TGCGCCAGCAGCCAAGATTCCGGACTAGCGGCTGGCAATGAGCAGTTCTTC
TRBJ1-1	TRBV25-1	few	TRBD1	CASNPTGQGNTEAFF	TGTGCCAGCAACCCTACAGGACAGGGCAACACTGAAGCTTTCTTT
TRBJ2-1	TRBV27	NA	TRBD2	CASSPGTSGGGEQFF	TGTGCCAGCAGTCCGGGGACTAGCGGAGGGGGAGAGCAGTTCTTC
TRBJ2-7	TRBV6-1	NA	NA	CASSEALALSYEQYF	TGTGCCAGCAGTGAAGCTCTAGCGCTTTCCTACGAGCAGTACTTC
TRBJ1-5	TRBV19	NA	TRBD1	CASSIVGTGRQPQHF	TGTGCCAGTAGTATAGTGGGGACAGGGCGGCAGCCCCAGCATTTT
TRBJ2-3	TRBV14	NA	NA	CASSQRRGSGLTDTQYF	TGTGCCAGCAGCCAACGCCGGGGGAGCGGTCTCACAGATACGCAGTATTTT
TRBJ2-1	TRBV29-1	NA	NA	CSALHGEQFF	TGCAGCGCGCTCCACGGTGAGCAGTTCTTC
TRBJ2-6	TRBV4-2	NA	NA	CASSQDRDSGANVLTF	TGTGCCAGCAGCCAGGACAGAGACTCTGGGGCCAACGTCCTGACTTTC
TRBJ1-1	TRBV15	NA	TRBD1	CATSRDRGNTEAFF	TGTGCCACCAGCAGGGACAGGGGGAACACTGAAGCTTTCTTT
TRBJ1-5	TRBV7-9	once	TRBD1	CASSFNGTGAEAQPQHF	TGTGCCAGCAGCTTCAACGGGACAGGGGCCGAGGCGCAGCCCCAGCATTTT
TRBJ2-7	TRBV27	NA	TRBD2	CASSGLATYEQYF	TGTGCCAGCAGTGGACTAGCGACCTACGAGCAGTACTTC
TRBJ2-1	TRBV6-4	NA	TRBD2	CASSVYRLAGNEQFF	TGTGCCAGCAGTGTCTATCGACTAGCGGGTAATGAGCAGTTCTTC
TRBJ2-7	TRBV7-8	NA	NA	CASSPSNEQYF	TGTGCCAGCAGCCCGAGTAACGAGCAGTACTTC
TRBJ2-2	TRBV4-3	NA	TRBD1	CASSQVLTGSGELFF	TGCGCCAGCAGCCAAGTCCTGACAGGGTCCGGGGAGCTGTTTTTT
TRBJ2-3	TRBV13	NA	TRBD2	CASSTLMGGITDTQYF	TGTGCCAGCAGCACCCTAATGGGGGGGATCACAGATACGCAGTATTTT
TRBJ2-4	TRBV19	once	TRBD2	CASSIWGGGGNIQYF	TGTGCCAGTAGTATATGGGGGGGAGGTGGAAACATTCAGTACTTC
TRBJ1-1	TRBV20-1	NA	NA	CSANYWAFF	TGCAGTGCTAACTACTGGGCTTTCTTT
TRBJ2-7	TRBV30	once	TRBD1	CAWNRGLGEQYF	TGTGCCTGGAACAGGGGCCTGGGGGAGCAGTACTTC
TRBJ2-1	TRBV27	once	NA	CASSLQDRGIFYNEQFF	TGTGCCAGCAGTTTACAGGATCGCGGGATTTTCTACAATGAGCAGTTCTTC
TRBJ2-5	TRBV7-9	NA	TRBD2	CASSPALAGGSRTQYF	TGTGCCAGCAGCCCAGCGCTAGCGGGGGGAAGCAGGACCCAGTACTTC
TRBJ1-5	TRBV27	NA	TRBD1	CASSLTGVRQPQHF	TGTGCCAGCAGTCTAACAGGGGTCCGGCAGCCCCAGCATTTT
TRBJ1-1	TRBV7-6	NA	NA	CASSFGGLTEAFF	TGTGCCAGCAGCTTTGGGGGCTTGACTGAAGCTTTCTTT
TRBJ2-7	TRBV5-5	NA	NA	CASSPWGQGPYEQYF	TGTGCCAGCAGCCCCTGGGGGCAGGGACCATACGAGCAGTACTTC
TRBJ2-7	TRBV29-1	NA	NA	CNVGRGYEQYF	TGCAACGTTGGAAGGGGCTACGAGCAGTACTTC
TRBJ1-4	TRBV11-2	NA	TRBD1	CASSLDRGATNEKLFF	TGTGCCAGCAGTCTAGACAGGGGGGCAACTAATGAAAAACTGTTTTTT
TRBJ1-5	TRBV19	once	NA	CASWTAPSNQPQHF	TGTGCCAGCTGGACAGCCCCTAGCAATCAGCCCCAGCATTTT
TRBJ1-1	TRBV19	NA	NA	CASSIDRRRNTEAFF	TGTGCCAGTAGTATCGACAGGAGAAGGAACACTGAAGCTTTCTTT
TRBJ2-1	TRBV27	NA	TRBD2	CASSSLLAGEPLEQFF	TGTGCCAGCAGTTCGTTACTAGCGGGGGAGCCTCTAGAGCAGTTCTTC
TRBJ1-2	TRBV23-1	NA	NA	CASSPVPVGQNNYGYTF	TGCGCCAGCAGTCCAGTCCCCGTAGGACAGAATAACTATGGCTACACCTTC
TRBJ2-1	TRBV6-5	NA	TRBD1	CASSTGTGANEQFF	TGTGCCAGCAGTACCGGGACAGGGGCCAATGAGCAGTTCTTC
TRBJ2-1	TRBV5-1	NA	NA	CASSTTEYNEQFF	TGCGCCAGCAGCACGACAGAGTACAATGAGCAGTTCTTC
TRBJ1-1	TRBV9	NA	NA	CASSVGGADTEAFF	TGTGCCAGCAGCGTTGGGGGCGCGGACACTGAAGCTTTCTTT
TRBJ1-1	TRBV9	NA	TRBD1	CASSVAGQGTAFF	TGTGCCAGCAGCGTAGCGGGACAGGGGACAGCTTTCTTT
TRBJ2-1	TRBV21-1	once	NA	CASSKDRGSYNEQFF	TGTGCCAGCAGCAAGGATAGAGGCTCCTACAATGAGCAGTTCTTC
TRBJ1-5	TRBV7-3	few	NA	CASSSSPGYSNQPQHF	TGTGCCAGCAGCTCTTCTCCCGGGTATAGCAATCAGCCCCAGCATTTT
TRBJ1-1	TRBV6-6	NA	NA	CASSYLGQNTEAFF	TGTGCCAGCAGTTATTTGGGACAGAACACTGAAGCTTTCTTT
TRBJ1-3	TRBV6-5	NA	NA	CASSYGAGTAGNTIYF	TGTGCCAGCAGTTACGGTGCGGGGACCGCTGGAAACACCATATATTTT
TRBJ2-2	TRBV27	NA	TRBD2	CASSLGLAGHTGELFF	TGTGCCAGCAGTTTAGGGCTAGCGGGACACACCGGGGAGCTGTTTTTT
TRBJ2-7	TRBV9	NA	NA	CASSGGYGDSEQYF	TGTGCCAGCAGCGGGGGGTACGGGGACTCCGAGCAGTACTTC
TRBJ1-1	TRBV6-5	NA	NA	CASSYGGRTEAFF	TGTGCCAGCAGTTACGGGGGCCGCACTGAAGCTTTCTTT
TRBJ1-1	TRBV11-2	NA	TRBD1	CASSLGRGHTEAFF	TGTGCCAGCAGCTTAGGCAGGGGGCACACTGAAGCTTTCTTT
TRBJ1-1	TRBV20-1	NA	NA	CSARDMGEAFF	TGCAGTGCTAGAGATATGGGCGAAGCTTTCTTT
TRBJ1-1	TRBV2	once	NA	CASSDSEAFF	TGTGCCAGCAGTGACTCTGAAGCTTTCTTT
TRBJ1-6	TRBV7-9	NA	NA	CASSLEEPGALHF	TGTGCCAGCAGCTTAGAGGAACCCGGGGCCCTCCACTTT
TRBJ2-7	TRBV5-5	NA	NA	CASSLGQYEQYF	TGTGCCAGCAGCTTGGGGCAGTACGAGCAGTACTTC
TRBJ2-2	TRBV27	NA	TRBD1	CASLPRDRGRDTGELFF	TGTGCCAGCCTACCCCGGGACAGGGGTCGGGACACCGGGGAGCTGTTTTTT
TRBJ2-5	TRBV21-1	NA	NA	CASLGAGGGGETQYF	TGTGCCTCCTTGGGGGCGGGAGGGGGGGGAGAGACCCAGTACTTC
TRBJ2-7	TRBV10-3	NA	TRBD2	CAVFSGENSYEQYF	TGTGCCGTTTTTAGCGGGGAGAACTCCTACGAGCAGTACTTC
TRBJ1-3	TRBV6-5	NA	TRBD1	CASVQGGTIYF	TGTGCCAGCGTCCAGGGGGGCACCATATATTTT
TRBJ1-5	TRBV6-5	NA	NA	CASSYSRGDQPQHF	TGTGCCAGCAGTTACTCCCGGGGGGATCAGCCCCAGCATTTT
TRBJ2-1	TRBV28	NA	NA	CASSFVPRSDNEQFF	TGTGCCAGCAGTTTCGTTCCTAGGTCGGACAATGAGCAGTTCTTC
TRBJ2-1	TRBV19	NA	NA	CASSLEIYNEQFF	TGTGCCAGTAGTTTGGAGATCTACAATGAGCAGTTCTTC
TRBJ2-7	TRBV5-5	NA	NA	CASSLTAGVNEQYF	TGTGCCAGCAGCTTGACCGCAGGGGTCAACGAGCAGTACTTC
TRBJ2-7	TRBV27	NA	NA	CAIPEEGEQYF	TGTGCCATTCCGGAGGAAGGCGAGCAGTACTTC
TRBJ1-5	TRBV6-1	NA	TRBD1	CASVQGTGKRQPQHF	TGTGCCAGCGTGCAAGGGACAGGGAAGCGTCAGCCCCAGCATTTT